The present entry profiles one T cell receptor (beta chain) with its context. Which antigen it targets is not known. Per-base qualities were not stored, and no clone one base away is much larger. The cysteine opens and the phenylalanine closes a CDR3 of 16 amino acids. Solely the CDR3 DNA is kept, with 48 bases framed from the first base. The CDR1 and CDR2 encoded by the germline V gene (reference sequence) are SEHNR and FQNEAQ. V loses 2 bases, J loses 0 bases, and the germline ends lie 11 bases apart. The cohort was made up of 666 healthy bone marrow donors. All cohort members were sampled while nominally healthy, although unrecorded immune exposures were likely present. The donor was CMV seropositive and belonged to the group of 250 to 350 seropositive cohort members. Every donor gave a peripheral blood sample, and the peripheral blood mononuclear cells from that sample were used for TCR beta sequencing. The Qiagen DNeasy Blood Extraction Kit was used to extract genomic DNA from the blood cell samples.

These data come from a study of cytomegalovirus exposure and HLA in healthy donors (dated 2017 in TCRdb). For the study in its entirety: In an earlier analysis of fewer than 750 of the donors, 276 Gb of sequence data and 120 million or so unique TCR beta sequences from some 170 million T cells were reported. Every repertoire in the discovery cohort had been generated on one and the same sequencing platform. The number of donors typed differed by locus, with 629-630 for A, B, C, DRB1 and DQB1, 522 for DQA1, over 600 for DPA1, and some 470 for DPB1. The aim of the study was to test whether cataloging public T cell receptors could identify signatures of past pathogen exposure. A later genetic analysis used genome-wide SNP genotypes for about 55% of the 666 donors, treating that subset as a discovery cohort. High-throughput TCR immunosequencing, statistical association of individual TCRs with disease status, and machine learning were combined to predict cytomegalovirus infection status. Donor age, sex, ethnicity and CMV serostatus were collected together with the repertoire data. The T cell repertoires of some 700 subjects were profiled by immunosequencing and related to cytomegalovirus serostatus. A later analysis re-analyzed previously published TCR beta repertoires from 550 to 700 donors and added high-resolution HLA genotyping to study TCR occurrence patterns. An earlier analysis of fewer than 700 of the donors applied high-throughput TCR beta sequencing to assess whether each TCR beta V gene segment acted as functional or pseudogenic. Roughly 5 DR-DQ haplotypes were handled as single units for association and clustering because linkage in the cohort was strong. Class I and class II HLA loci were covered by the typing at four-digit resolution. Approximately 300 gigabases of sequencing data and approximately 91 million unique TCR sequences made up an early release that covered about 640 HLA-typed donors. Among the roughly 410 genotyped donors, around 79% belonged to the genetic ancestry cluster associated with self-reported Caucasian donors. Among over 350 genotyped donors of the cohort, an average of approximately 250,000 unique TCR beta nucleotide sequences were sequenced per donor, around 18% of them non-productive. A separate validation cohort of approximately 130 different subjects was used in addition to the 666-subject first cohort. Rather than using new phenotypic data, the later analysis identified candidate immune exposures from TCR beta sequences and from how often those sequences occurred across donors. Paper-wide results and their limitations: The 87-base-pair reads could not distinguish some IMGT-functional V segments, including TRBV6-2 and TRBV6-3, so those segments were excluded. A few of the identified cytomegalovirus-associated TCR beta chains were confirmed in vitro to be specific for cytomegalovirus antigens. Only TCR beta chains were sequenced in this cohort, and the absence of alpha or paired-chain data limited detectable features. A group of highly shared sequence variants was considered likely to be a technical artifact of the sequencing pipeline. Strong co-occurrence of HLA alleles, especially DR and DQ, made assigning TCR associations to individual alleles difficult. At a false discovery rate of 0.05, a later analysis linked fewer than 20,000 TCR beta sequences to specific HLA alleles. Sequencing depth was assumed to be roughly uniform across donors in the presence/absence analyses, though that assumption may not hold. Because some donors lacked HLA typing at each locus, the association tests relied only on the typed subset. A further reported finding was that TCR beta sequences accurately predicted the HLA-A and HLA-B alleles for most subjects in the first cohort. Because counts were too low, seventeen rarely observed V segments, including chromosome 9 orphons, were excluded from the earlier analysis of around 640 of the donors. The authors suggested that the approach could potentially be extended to other disease states and immunological phenotypes. The classifier was reported to diagnose cytomegalovirus status with high specificity and sensitivity in both the original cohort and the validation cohort. Correlated functional status among segregating V segments might be attributable to linkage disequilibrium, but an unknown experimental factor could not be ruled out. CMV serostatus was the only immune exposure information available for the cohort. According to a later analysis, most CMV-associated TCR beta chains appeared to be HLA-restricted, and the HLA associations seemed to be driven largely by CMV exposure. In an earlier analysis of approximately 590 of the donors, most TCR beta V segments were observed in productive rearrangements about 87% or about 30% of the time, broadly matching IMGT annotations. A later analysis reported that several top co-occurrence clusters appeared linked to parvovirus B19, influenza, CMV and Epstein-Barr virus. Most TCR sequences were seen in very few donors, while some public TCRs were found in many individuals. A later analysis found that HLA-associated TCR beta chains were more clonally expanded and had lower generation probabilities than equally common non-associated chains. The study listed 150 to 200 TCR beta chains as associated with cytomegalovirus. According to a later genetic analysis, donors in an Asian-associated ancestry cluster had fewer N-insertions in productive TCRs than the approximately 610-donor mean. V-gene and J-gene trimming of TCR beta chains was associated with a missense DCLRE1C variant in a later genetic analysis, and the association was replicated in an independent cohort. A later analysis found that TCR association rates varied across HLA loci, with DRB1 alleles showing the most associated TCRs and HLA-C alleles the fewest.

Libraries were constructed by the immunoSEQ multiplex PCR assay. A mixture of 60 forward primers for TCR Vbeta segments and 13 reverse primers for TCR Jbeta segments was used in the multiplex PCR. A multiplex PCR assay on genomic DNA amplified the CDR3 region of rearranged TCR beta genes. The Illumina HiSeq System was used to sequence the amplified TCR beta libraries as 87-base-pair reads. The study's own analysis went as follows. A later analysis counted 75 million to 100 million unique TCR beta chains across the 690 or so repertoires, and 10 million to 11 million of these chains were shared by at least two donors. Raw reads were error-corrected and collapsed into unique sequences with a nearest-neighbor algorithm that merged closely related sequences to remove PCR and sequencing errors. CDR3 sequences were aligned to IMGT reference sequences to assign V, D and J gene segments. For a sequence to be retained, at least a six-nucleotide match to both a V gene segment and a J gene segment was required. Rearrangements were called productive when the CDR3 lacked stop codons and stayed in frame with V and J; all others were non-productive. Following IMGT convention, CDR3 was defined as the stretch from the second conserved V-encoded cysteine to the conserved J-encoded phenylalanine. In an earlier analysis of more than 550 of the donors, sequences lacking an unambiguous match to a single V gene segment were excluded. An earlier analysis of a few hundred of the donors called V segments functional above 56.7% productive rearrangements and segregating when the between-donor standard deviation exceeded 5%. A statistical classification framework was developed to diagnose cytomegalovirus status using the catalog of TCR beta chain sequences. In a later analysis, TCR nucleotide sequences were compared against IMGT/GENE-DB human TR gene sequences so that V and J genes could be assigned. A later analysis assigned CDR3 sequences and most-parsimonious VDJ recombination scenarios with the TCRdist pipeline. In a later analysis, each TCR beta chain was defined by its CDR3 amino acid sequence together with its V-gene family, and reads lacking a unique V-gene family were excluded. To address suspected cross-contamination and a sequencing artifact, a later analysis removed 550 to 750 highly shared, low-generation-probability nucleotide sequences. In a later analysis, a clonal expansion index for each public chain was calculated from normalized within-repertoire ranks of inferred template counts. In a later analysis, generation probabilities were computed using a VDJ recombination model fitted to out-of-frame rearrangements, and the results were checked against IGoR. In a later analysis, TCR-TCR, TCR-HLA and TCR-CMV co-occurrence was scored with hypergeometric tests, and a repertoire-size bias correction was applied to TCR pairs. False discovery rates were estimated in a later analysis by permuting HLA or CMV assignments 20 times. A later analysis grouped co-occurring TCRs with DBSCAN, adding TCRdist sequence similarity when clustering within HLA-allele-positive subsets. For co-occurrence clustering, repertoires with fewer than 30,000 or more than 120,000 public chains were excluded, along with 4 to 6 repertoires with anomalous nucleotide sharing. In its TCRdb copy, this immuneACCESS table keeps in-frame sequences only and misses some clones. Where compared with another copy, unresolved V genes explain less than half of these, and the others have no known cause. The V and J calls and clone size are taken from that table; D and trimming were inferred from the DNA. The sample table lists roughly 200,000 clones, 79% of them with a count of one. The top ten constitute around 1.4% of the sample.

Sequences were obtained from PBMCs. The rearranged segments are TRBV7-9 and TRBJ2-4, with TRBD1 as a weak D call on 6 bases. The source of this sequence is a girl aged 10 to 17 in good health and CMV-seropositive. DNA sequence: TGTGCCAGCAGCTTACACAGGGCGGAAGCCAAAAACATTCAGTACTTC. Its translation is CASSLHRAEAKNIQYF.